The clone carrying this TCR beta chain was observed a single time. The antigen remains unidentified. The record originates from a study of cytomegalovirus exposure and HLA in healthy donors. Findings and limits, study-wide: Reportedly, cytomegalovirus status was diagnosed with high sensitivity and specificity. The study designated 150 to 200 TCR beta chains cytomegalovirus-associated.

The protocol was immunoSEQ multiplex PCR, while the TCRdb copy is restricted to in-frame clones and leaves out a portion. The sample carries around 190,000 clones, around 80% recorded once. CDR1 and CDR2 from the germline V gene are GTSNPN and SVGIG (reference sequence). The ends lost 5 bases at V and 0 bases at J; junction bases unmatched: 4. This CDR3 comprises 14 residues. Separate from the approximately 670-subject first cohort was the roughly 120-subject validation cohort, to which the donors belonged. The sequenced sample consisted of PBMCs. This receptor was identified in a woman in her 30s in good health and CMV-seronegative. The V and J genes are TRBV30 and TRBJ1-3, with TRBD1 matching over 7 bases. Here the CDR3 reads CAWARDSSGNTIYF. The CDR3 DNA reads TGTGCCTGGGCCCGGGACAGCTCTGGAAACACCATATATTTT.